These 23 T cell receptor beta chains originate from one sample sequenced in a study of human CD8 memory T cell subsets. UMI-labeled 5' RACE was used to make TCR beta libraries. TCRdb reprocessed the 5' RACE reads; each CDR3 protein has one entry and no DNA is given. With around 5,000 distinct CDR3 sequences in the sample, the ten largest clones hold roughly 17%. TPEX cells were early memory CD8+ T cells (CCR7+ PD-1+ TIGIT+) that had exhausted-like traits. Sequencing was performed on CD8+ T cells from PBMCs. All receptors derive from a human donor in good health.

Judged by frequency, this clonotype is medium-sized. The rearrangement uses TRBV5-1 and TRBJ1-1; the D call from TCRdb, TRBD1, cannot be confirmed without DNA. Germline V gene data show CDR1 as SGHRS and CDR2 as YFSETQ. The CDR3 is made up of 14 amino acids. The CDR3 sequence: CASSLAGGNTEAFF.

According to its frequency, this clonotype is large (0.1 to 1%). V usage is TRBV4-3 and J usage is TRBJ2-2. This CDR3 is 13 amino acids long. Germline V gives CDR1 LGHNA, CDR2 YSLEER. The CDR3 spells CASSQRTGRELFF.

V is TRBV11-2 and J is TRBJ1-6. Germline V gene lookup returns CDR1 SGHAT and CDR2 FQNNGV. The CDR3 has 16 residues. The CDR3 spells CASSDQTDSYNSPLHF.

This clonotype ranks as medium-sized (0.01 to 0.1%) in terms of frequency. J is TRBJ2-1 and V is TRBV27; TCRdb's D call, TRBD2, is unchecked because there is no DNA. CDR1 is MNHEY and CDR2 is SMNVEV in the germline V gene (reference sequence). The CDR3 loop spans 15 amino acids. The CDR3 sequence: CASRPLAGGFNEQFF.

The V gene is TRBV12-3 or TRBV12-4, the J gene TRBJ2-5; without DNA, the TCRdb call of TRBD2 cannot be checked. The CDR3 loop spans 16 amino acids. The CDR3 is CASSPRGSGAPGTQYF.

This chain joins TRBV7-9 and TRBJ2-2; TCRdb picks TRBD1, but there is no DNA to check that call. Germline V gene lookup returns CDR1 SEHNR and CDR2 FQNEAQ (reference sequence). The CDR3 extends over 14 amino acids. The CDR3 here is CALRRRGDGGELFF.

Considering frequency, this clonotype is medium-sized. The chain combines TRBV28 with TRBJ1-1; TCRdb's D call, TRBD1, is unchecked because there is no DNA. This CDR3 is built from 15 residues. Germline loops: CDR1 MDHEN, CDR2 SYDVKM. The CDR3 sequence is CASSFPLNKNTEAFF. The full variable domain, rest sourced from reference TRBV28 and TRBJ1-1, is DVKVTQSSRYLVKRTGEKVFLECVQDMDHENMFWYRQDPGLGLRLIYFSYDVKMKEKGDIPEGYSVSREKKERFSLILESASTNQTSMYLCASSFPLNKNTEAFFGQGTRLTVV.

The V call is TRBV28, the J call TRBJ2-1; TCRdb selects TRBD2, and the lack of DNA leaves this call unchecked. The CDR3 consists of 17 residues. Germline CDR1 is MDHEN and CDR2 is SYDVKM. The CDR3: CASSLSTPLAGYNEQFF.

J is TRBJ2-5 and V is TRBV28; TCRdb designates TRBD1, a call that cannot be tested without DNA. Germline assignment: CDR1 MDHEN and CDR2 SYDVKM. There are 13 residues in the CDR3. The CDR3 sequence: CASSYRVGETQYF.

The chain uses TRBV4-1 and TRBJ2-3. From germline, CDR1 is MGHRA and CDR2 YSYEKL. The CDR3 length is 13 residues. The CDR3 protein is CASSQGLVGTQYF.

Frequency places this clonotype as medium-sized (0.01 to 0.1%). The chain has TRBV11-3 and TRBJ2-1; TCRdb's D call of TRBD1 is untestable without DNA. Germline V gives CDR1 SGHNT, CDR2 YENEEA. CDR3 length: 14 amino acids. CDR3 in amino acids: CASSPRTGESEQFF.

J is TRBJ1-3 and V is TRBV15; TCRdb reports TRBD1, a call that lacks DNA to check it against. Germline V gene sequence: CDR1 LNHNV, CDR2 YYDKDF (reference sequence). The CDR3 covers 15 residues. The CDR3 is CATSGDRGAGNTIYF. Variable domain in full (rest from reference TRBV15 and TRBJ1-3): DAMVIQNPRYQVTQFGKPVTLSCSQTLNHNVMYWYQQKSSQAPKLLFHYYDKDFNNEADTPDNFQSRRPNTSFCFLDIRSPGLGDTAMYLCATSGDRGAGNTIYFGEGSWLTVV.

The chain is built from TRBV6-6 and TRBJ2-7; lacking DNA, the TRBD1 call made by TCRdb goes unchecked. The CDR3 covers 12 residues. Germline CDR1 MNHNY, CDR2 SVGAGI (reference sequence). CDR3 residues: CASTGGTYEQYF.

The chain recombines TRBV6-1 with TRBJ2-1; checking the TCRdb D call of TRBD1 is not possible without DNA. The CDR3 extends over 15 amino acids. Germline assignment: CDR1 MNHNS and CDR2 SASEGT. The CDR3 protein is CASSEPGRKNNEQFF.

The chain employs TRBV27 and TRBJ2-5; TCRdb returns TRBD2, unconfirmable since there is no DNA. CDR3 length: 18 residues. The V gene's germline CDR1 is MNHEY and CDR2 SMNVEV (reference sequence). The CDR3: CASSSGLAGGPGQETQYF.

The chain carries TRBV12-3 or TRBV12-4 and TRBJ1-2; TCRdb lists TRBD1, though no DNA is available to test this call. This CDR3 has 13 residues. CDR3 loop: CASSGGGAYGYTF.

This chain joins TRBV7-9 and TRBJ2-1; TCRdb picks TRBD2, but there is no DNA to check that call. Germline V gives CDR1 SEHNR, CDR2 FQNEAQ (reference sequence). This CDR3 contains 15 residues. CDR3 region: CASSTSGREHNEQFF. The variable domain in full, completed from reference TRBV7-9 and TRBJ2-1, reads DTGVSQNPRHKITKRGQNVTFRCDPISEHNRLYWYRQTLGQGPEFLTYFQNEAQLEKSRLLSDRFSAERPKGSFSTLEIQRTEQGDSAMYLCASSTSGREHNEQFFGPGTRLTVL.

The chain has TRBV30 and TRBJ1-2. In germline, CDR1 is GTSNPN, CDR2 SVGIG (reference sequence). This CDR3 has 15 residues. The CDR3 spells CAWSRRTVSNYGYTF.

CDR3 residues: CASSSPRATTYEQYF. The rearrangement uses TRBV6-9 and TRBJ2-7; TCRdb designates TRBD1, a call that cannot be tested without DNA. CDR1 is MNHGY and CDR2 is SVAAGI in the germline V gene. The CDR3 runs 15 residues.

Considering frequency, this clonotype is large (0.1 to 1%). The CDR3 region is CASSPFSGGAANEQFF. The J gene is TRBJ2-1, the V gene TRBV7-8; as DNA is missing, the TRBD2 call by TCRdb cannot be tested. This CDR3 spans 16 amino acids. Germline CDR1 and CDR2: SGHVS and FQNEAQ.

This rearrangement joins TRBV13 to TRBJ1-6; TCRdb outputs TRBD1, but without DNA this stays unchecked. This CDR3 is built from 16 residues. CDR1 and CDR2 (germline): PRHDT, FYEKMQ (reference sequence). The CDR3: CASSLRGAKFNSPLHF.

This CDR3 reads CASSPGLSHTDTQYF. V usage is TRBV7-9 and J usage is TRBJ2-3; TCRdb proposes TRBD2, but this gene call is untestable without DNA. The germline gives CDR1 SEHNR, CDR2 FQNEAQ (reference sequence). The CDR3 extends over 15 amino acids.

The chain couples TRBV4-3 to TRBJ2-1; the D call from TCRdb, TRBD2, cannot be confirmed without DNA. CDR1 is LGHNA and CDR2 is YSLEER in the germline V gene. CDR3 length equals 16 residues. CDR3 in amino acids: CASSQDPSGRKGEQFF.